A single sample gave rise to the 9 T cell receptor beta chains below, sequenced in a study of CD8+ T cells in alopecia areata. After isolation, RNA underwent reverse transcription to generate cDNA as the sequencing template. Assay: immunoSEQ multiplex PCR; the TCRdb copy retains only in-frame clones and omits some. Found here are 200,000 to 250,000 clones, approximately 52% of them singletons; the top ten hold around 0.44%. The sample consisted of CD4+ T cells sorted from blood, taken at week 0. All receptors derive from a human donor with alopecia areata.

The CDR3 loop is CSVRFGQGEAFF. The CDR3, as DNA: TGCAGCGTTCGATTCGGACAGGGTGAAGCTTTCTTT. The chain is built from TRBV29-1 and TRBJ1-1; 8 bases align to TRBD1. Germline assignment: CDR1 SQVTM and CDR2 ANQGSEA. The length of the CDR3 is 12 residues. The ends lost 5 bases at V and 7 bases at J; junction bases unmatched: 6.

CDR3 residues: CSVGLSGNTGELFF. The DNA of the CDR3 is TGCAGCGTTGGATTGTCGGGGAACACCGGGGAGCTGTTTTTT. The chain employs TRBV29-1 and TRBJ2-2; D is unresolved. Trimming stripped 4 bases from V and 1 base from J, with 10 bases between. Germline V gives CDR1 SQVTM, CDR2 ANQGSEA. CDR3 length equals 14 residues.

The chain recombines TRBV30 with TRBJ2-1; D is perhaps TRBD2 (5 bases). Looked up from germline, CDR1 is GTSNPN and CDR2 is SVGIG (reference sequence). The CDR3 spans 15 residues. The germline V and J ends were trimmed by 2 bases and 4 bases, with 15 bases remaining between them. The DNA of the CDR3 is TGTGCCTGGAGTAACACGGGAATCTTTTACAATGAGCAGTTCTTC. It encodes CAWSNTGIFYNEQFF.

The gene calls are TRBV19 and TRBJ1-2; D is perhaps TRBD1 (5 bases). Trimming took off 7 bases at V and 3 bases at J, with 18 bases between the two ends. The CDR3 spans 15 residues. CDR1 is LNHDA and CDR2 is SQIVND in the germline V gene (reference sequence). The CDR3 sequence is CASTPLGPEDYGYTF. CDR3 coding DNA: TGTGCCAGTACCCCCCTGGGGCCCGAAGACTATGGCTACACCTTC.

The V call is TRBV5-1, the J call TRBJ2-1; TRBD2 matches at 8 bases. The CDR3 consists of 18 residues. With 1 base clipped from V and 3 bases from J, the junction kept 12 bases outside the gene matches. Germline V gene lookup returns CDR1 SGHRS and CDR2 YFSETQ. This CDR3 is CASSLTPSREVNYNEQFF. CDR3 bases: TGCGCCAGCAGCTTGACCCCCTCGCGGGAGGTAAACTACAATGAGCAGTTCTTC.

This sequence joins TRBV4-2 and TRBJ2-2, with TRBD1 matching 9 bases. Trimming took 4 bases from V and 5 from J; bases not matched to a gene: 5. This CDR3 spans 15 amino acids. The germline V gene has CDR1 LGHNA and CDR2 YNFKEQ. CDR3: CASSPRDRVTGELFF. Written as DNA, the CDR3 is TGTGCCAGCAGCCCCCGGGACAGGGTAACCGGGGAGCTGTTTTTT.

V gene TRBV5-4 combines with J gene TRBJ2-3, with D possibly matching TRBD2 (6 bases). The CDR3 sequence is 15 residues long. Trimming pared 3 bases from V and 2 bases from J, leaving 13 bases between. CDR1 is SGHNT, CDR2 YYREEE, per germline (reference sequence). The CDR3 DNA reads TGTGCCAGCAGCTCCAAGAGGGAGGCCACAGATACGCAGTATTTT. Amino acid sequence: CASSSKREATDTQYF.

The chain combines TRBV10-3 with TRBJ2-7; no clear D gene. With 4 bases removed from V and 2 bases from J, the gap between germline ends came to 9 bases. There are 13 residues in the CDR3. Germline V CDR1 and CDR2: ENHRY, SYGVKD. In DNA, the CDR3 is TGTGCCATCAGTGCCCAGGAGACCTACGAGCAGTACTTC. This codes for CAISAQETYEQYF.

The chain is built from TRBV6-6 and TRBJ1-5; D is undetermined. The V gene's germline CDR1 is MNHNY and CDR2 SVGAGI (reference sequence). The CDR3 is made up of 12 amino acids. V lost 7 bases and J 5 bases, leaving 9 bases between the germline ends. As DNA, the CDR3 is TGTGCCAGCAATCTACCAGATCAGCCCCAGCATTTT. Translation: CASNLPDQPQHF.